Listed here are 18 T cell receptor beta chains from one sample, sequenced in a study of PD-1 blockade in classical Hodgkin lymphoma. Some clones are missing from TCRdb's copy, which holds only in-frame ones; the method was immunoSEQ multiplex PCR. The table lists around 26,000 clones, about 90% of them singletons. Specified time point: newly diagnosed, previously untreated cHL patient sample. It was by magnetic negative selection that CD4+ T cells were purified from thawed PBMCs. Sequencing used CD4+ T cells from blood. These receptors all come from a human donor with classical Hodgkin lymphoma.

The chain couples TRBV29-1 to TRBJ2-1, with D possibly TRBD1 on 6 matching bases. The CDR3 loop spans 12 amino acids. Germline CDR1 and CDR2: SQVTM and ANQGSEA. Trimming took off 7 bases at V and 5 bases at J, with 12 bases between the two ends. CDR3 loop: CSGFGGDNEQFF. CDR3 sequence (DNA): TGCAGCGGTTTTGGGGGCGACAATGAGCAGTTCTTC.

V gene TRBV5-1 combines with J gene TRBJ2-5; 9 nucleotides match TRBD1. Per germline, CDR1 SGHRS and CDR2 YFSETQ. The CDR3 runs to 14 residues. V gave up 3 bases and J gave up 4 bases; unmatched junction bases: 4. In DNA form, the CDR3 reads TGCGCCAGCAGCTGGGGACAGGGCGGAGAGACCCAGTACTTC. Amino acids: CASSWGQGGETQYF.

This rearrangement joins TRBV7-2 to TRBJ1-2, with a weak D call TRBD1 (5 bases). This CDR3 has 18 residues. V was trimmed by 1 base and J by 0 bases, leaving 18 bases between them. Germline V gene lookup returns CDR1 SGHTA and CDR2 FQGNSA. CDR3 protein: CASSLVLADISANYGYTF. Here the CDR3 DNA reads TGTGCCAGCAGCTTAGTCCTGGCGGACATCTCGGCTAACTATGGCTACACCTTC.

The V gene is TRBV15, the J gene TRBJ2-5; 7 bases are a match to TRBD2. CDR1 and CDR2 from the germline V gene are LNHNV and YYDKDF (reference sequence). After removal of 5 bases from V and 3 bases from J, the junction contained 0 bases not matched to a gene. This CDR3 is built from 12 residues. The CDR3 loop is CATSAGEETQYF. The CDR3, as DNA: TGTGCCACCAGCGCGGGGGAAGAGACCCAGTACTTC. The full variable domain, completed using reference TRBV15 and TRBJ2-5, is DAMVIQNPRYQVTQFGKPVTLSCSQTLNHNVMYWYQQKSSQAPKLLFHYYDKDFNNEADTPDNFQSRRPNTSFCFLDIRSPGLGDTAMYLCATSAGEETQYFGPGTRLLVL.

The chain couples TRBV14 to TRBJ2-7, with D possibly called TRBD1 or TRBD2 (5 bases each). Trimming removed 5 bases from V and 3 bases from J, with 14 bases in between. This CDR3 has 14 amino acids. The germline V gene has CDR1 SGHDN and CDR2 FVKESK. The CDR3 spells CASSDTGRLYEQYF. The CDR3 nucleotides read TGTGCCAGCAGCGATACGGGACGGCTCTACGAGCAGTACTTC.

The rearrangement uses TRBV2 and TRBJ2-1; 8 positions match TRBD2. J was trimmed by 4 bases and V by 4 bases; bases with no gene match: 9. CDR1 and CDR2 (germline): SNHLY, FYNNEI. The CDR3 spans 16 residues. CDR3 in DNA: TGTGCCAGCAGTGGATTAGGGCGGGGGGCTTACAATGAGCAGTTCTTC. Protein: CASSGLGRGAYNEQFF.

The chain carries TRBV9 and TRBJ1-2; no clear D gene. The CDR3 runs 14 residues. V was clipped by 6 bases and J by 2 bases, with 14 bases between them. The V gene's germline CDR1 is SGDLS and CDR2 YYNGEE. The CDR3 nucleotides are TGTGCCAGCACCCCTCCTGGCGGCAACTATGGCTACACCTTC. It codes for CASTPPGGNYGYTF.

V gene TRBV11-3 combines with J gene TRBJ2-5; TRBD1 aligns across 9 bases. The J call may be faulty, since TRBJ2-7 better matches the DNA end. The CDR3 sequence is 17 residues long. Germline V gene sequence: CDR1 SGHNT, CDR2 YENEEA. The CDR3 nucleotides are TGTGCCAGCAGCTTAGTATTGGGGGACAGGGTACGGTACGAGCAGTACTTC. It translates to CASSLVLGDRVRYEQYF.

The count of this clone is one. V usage is TRBV6-5 and J usage is TRBJ2-7; possibly TRBD2 for D (5 bases). The germline V gene encodes CDR1 MNHEY and CDR2 SVGAGI. Between the trimmed V and J ends, which lost 6 bases and 2 bases, there was a span of 14 bases. The CDR3 has 14 amino acids. CDR3 sequence reads: CASSPHGNTYEQYF. The DNA of the CDR3 is TGTGCCAGCAGCCCCCACGGGAACACCTACGAGCAGTACTTC.

The rearrangement uses TRBV6-6 and TRBJ1-1, with TRBD1 as a possible D gene (6 bases). The CDR3 loop spans 14 amino acids. V lost 0 bases, J lost 4 bases, and 9 bases lay in between. From germline, CDR1 is MNHNY and CDR2 SVGAGI (reference sequence). The CDR3 DNA follows: TGTGCCAGCAGTTACTCGACAGGAATCACTGAAGCTTTCTTT. It yields the protein CASSYSTGITEAFF.

The chain is built from TRBV4-3 and TRBJ2-3, with 14 bases lining up with TRBD2. CDR3 length equals 19 residues. Per the germline V gene, CDR1 is LGHNA and CDR2 is YSLEER. The trim removed 1 base at V and 0 bases at J, leaving 6 bases unmatched. The CDR3 loop reads CASSQGTSGGFLSTDTQYF. The CDR3 DNA reads as TGCGCCAGCAGCCAAGGGACTAGCGGGGGGTTCTTAAGCACAGATACGCAGTATTTT.

The V call is TRBV5-1, the J call TRBJ2-7; TRBD1 aligns across 10 bases. V was pared by 3 bases and J by 1 base, with 4 bases of the junction left unmatched. Germline CDR1 and CDR2: SGHRS and YFSETQ. This CDR3 is built from 15 residues. CDR3 in DNA: TGCGCCAGCAGCTCGCGACAGGGGGCGTCCTACGAGCAGTACTTC. This translates into CASSSRQGASYEQYF.

V gene TRBV7-2 combines with J gene TRBJ1-5; D ambiguous. This CDR3 is built from 14 residues. V was shortened by 1 base and J by 7 bases, with 11 bases between the two germline ends. Germline V gene sequence: CDR1 SGHTA, CDR2 FQGNSA. CDR3 sequence: CASSLGVGEQPQHF. In DNA, the CDR3 is TGTGCCAGCAGCTTAGGGGTCGGGGAACAGCCCCAGCATTTT.

The rearrangement joins TRBV18 to TRBJ2-3; D not resolved. This CDR3 contains 15 residues. Germline V gene sequence: CDR1 KGHSH, CDR2 LQKENI. Between the trimmed V and J ends, which lost 3 bases and 1 base, there was a span of 11 bases. CDR3: CASSPDPGGTDTQYF. CDR3 in DNA: TGTGCCAGCTCACCGGACCCTGGGGGCACAGATACGCAGTATTTT.

The rearrangement links TRBV4-3 to TRBJ2-1, with 10 bases identical to TRBD2. The germline V gene encodes CDR1 LGHNA and CDR2 YSLEER. CDR3 length equals 16 residues. V shed 0 bases, J shed 15 bases, and the junction held 14 bases outside the gene matches. The CDR3 sequence: CASSQDFPPAGGVLFF. The DNA for the CDR3 is TGCGCCAGCAGCCAAGATTTCCCCCCAGCGGGGGGGGTTCTGTTCTTC.

This clone was seen a few times. For the CDR3, the DNA is TGTGCCAGTAGTATGGGCGGGGGGTGGAATCAGCCCCAGCATTTT. Its protein is CASSMGGGWNQPQHF. This rearrangement joins TRBV19 to TRBJ1-5; D may be TRBD1 (5 bases). Looked up from germline, CDR1 is LNHDA and CDR2 is SQIVND (reference sequence). CDR3 length: 15 amino acids. V lost 3 bases to trimming and J lost 4 bases, with 13 bases between them.

This chain uses TRBV10-1 with TRBJ2-2, with D perhaps being TRBD1 or TRBD2 (5 bases each). Trimming shortened V by 0 bases and J by 6 bases, and 5 bases separated the two germline ends. This CDR3 is 13 amino acids long. CDR1 and CDR2 (germline): WNHNN, SYGVQD (reference sequence). As DNA, the CDR3 is TGCGCCAGCAGTGAGTCGGGGGCCGGGGAGCTGTTTTTT. The encoded protein is CASSESGAGELFF.

The genes are TRBV10-3 and TRBJ2-7; D is uncertain. This CDR3 has 16 residues. The germline V gene has CDR1 ENHRY and CDR2 SYGVKD. The V end was cut by 0 bases, the J end by 3 bases, with 15 bases between. CDR3 DNA: TGTGCCATCAGTGAGTCGAGTTTTGGTCTGAACTACGAGCAGTACTTC. It encodes CAISESSFGLNYEQYF.